The present T cell receptor beta chain was sequenced within a study of post-analysis software for immune sequencing data. Tagging with unique molecular identifiers was a feature of the TCR beta cDNA libraries. MiXCR, applied by TCRdb to the PCR reads, yields one record per CDR3 protein. This table holds about 540,000 distinct CDR3 sequences, less than 40% found once. As for this clonotype: The target antigen is unknown.

Regarding the study as a whole: Relative to controls, patients with multiple sclerosis showed significantly lower normalized Chao1 diversity. Elevated frequency relative to controls characterized four to six TRBV segments in patients, TRBV5-6, TRBV5-1 and TRBV20-1 among them. Strong co-clustering by F measure linked samples that shared a preparation batch.

This CDR3 has 14 amino acids. Trimming stripped 4 bases from V and 4 bases from J, with 9 bases between. CDR1 SGHRS and CDR2 YFSETQ come from the germline V gene. The chain recombines TRBV5-1 with TRBJ2-6; no firm D call. The sequencing sample was made of blood. The TCR sequence derives from a girl aged 2-17 years with multiple sclerosis. This chain's CDR3 is CASSPSPGANVLTF. CDR3 nucleotide sequence: TGCGCCAGCAGCCCGTCCCCCGGGGCCAACGTCCTGACTTTC.